This T cell receptor beta chain was observed in a study of cytomegalovirus exposure and HLA in healthy donors. Overall study context: Of the donors genotyped, approximately 430 in all, about 81% fell in the Caucasian-associated ancestry cluster.

In this sample, this clone turned up a few times. The target antigen is unknown. Study outcomes and limitations: Accurate prediction of HLA-A and HLA-B alleles (for most subjects) was reportedly achieved from TCR beta sequences. The CMV antigen specificity of a few CMV-associated chains was confirmed through in vitro analysis. It was about 150 TCR beta chains that were listed as cytomegalovirus-associated.

60 Vbeta and 13 Jbeta primers were used in PCR. The protocol was immunoSEQ multiplex PCR, while the TCRdb copy is restricted to in-frame clones and leaves out a portion. The repertoire includes roughly 180,000 clones, roughly 77% of them detected once, and about 2.5% sits in the top ten. This TCR was recovered from a young woman in good health and CMV-seropositive. Sequencing input: PBMCs.

CDR3: CASSFRDSPLHF. The CDR3 nucleotides are TGTGCCAGCAGTTTCAGGGATTCACCCCTCCACTTT. V and J are TRBV6-5 and TRBJ1-6; D may be TRBD1 (5 bases). V shed 4 bases and J shed 8 bases, with 6 bases lying between them. Germline CDR1 and CDR2: MNHEY and SVGAGI. CDR3 size: 12 residues.